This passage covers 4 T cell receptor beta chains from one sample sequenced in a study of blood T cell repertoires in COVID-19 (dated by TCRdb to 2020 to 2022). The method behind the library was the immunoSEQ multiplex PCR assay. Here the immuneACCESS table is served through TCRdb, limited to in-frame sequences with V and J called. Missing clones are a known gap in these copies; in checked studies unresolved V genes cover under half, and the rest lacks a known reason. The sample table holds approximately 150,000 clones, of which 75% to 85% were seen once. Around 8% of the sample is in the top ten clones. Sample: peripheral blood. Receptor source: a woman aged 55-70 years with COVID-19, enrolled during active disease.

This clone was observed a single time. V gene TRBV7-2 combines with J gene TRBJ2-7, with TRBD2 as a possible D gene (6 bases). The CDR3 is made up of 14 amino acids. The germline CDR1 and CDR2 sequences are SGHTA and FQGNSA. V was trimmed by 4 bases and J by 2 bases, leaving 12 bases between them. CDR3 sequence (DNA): TGTGCCAGCAGCTCGGGACTCCGGGCCTACGAGCAGTACTTC. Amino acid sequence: CASSSGLRAYEQYF.

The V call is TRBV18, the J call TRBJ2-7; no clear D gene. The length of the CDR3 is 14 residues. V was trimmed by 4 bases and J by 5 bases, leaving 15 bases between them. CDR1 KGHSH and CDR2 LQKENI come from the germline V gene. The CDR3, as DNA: TGTGCCAGCTCACTTTCGTCGTCGCGTCACGAGCAGTACTTC. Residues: CASSLSSSRHEQYF.

The CDR3 nucleotides read TGTGCCAGCAGTGCGGACGCGGTGGGGAGGGAGCAGTACGTC. This translates into CASSADAVGREQYV. The rearrangement links TRBV28 to TRBJ2-7, with D perhaps TRBD2 (6 bases). The germline V gene encodes CDR1 MDHEN and CDR2 SYDVKM. Trimming shortened V by 5 bases and J by 7 bases, and 18 bases separated the two germline ends. This CDR3 has 14 amino acids.

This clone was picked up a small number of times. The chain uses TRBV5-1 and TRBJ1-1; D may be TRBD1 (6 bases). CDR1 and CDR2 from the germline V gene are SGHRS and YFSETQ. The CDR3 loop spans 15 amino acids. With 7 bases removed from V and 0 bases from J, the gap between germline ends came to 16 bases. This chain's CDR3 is CASAGVRGLNTEAFF. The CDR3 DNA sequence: TGCGCCAGCGCCGGGGTCAGGGGACTGAACACTGAAGCTTTCTTT.